The sequence of this T cell receptor (beta chain) was determined in a study of PD-1 blockade in classical Hodgkin lymphoma. Whole-study results and caveats: Newly diagnosed patients and complete responders had comparable diversity at baseline. A significant rise in TCR diversity was seen by C4D1 for CD4+ cells but not for CD8+ cells. Patients who began taking nivolumab under 1 year after ASCT were left out. Possible causes of repertoire differences, disease activity or prior therapy, remain undefined.

Every single patient, without exception, relapsed after autologous stem cell transplantation, and brentuximab vedotin exposure varied. Measured with immunoSEQ multiplex PCR; TCRdb has only the in-frame clones, and not every one. The sample comprises about 21,000 clones, roughly 70% of which are singletons, and over 20% rests with the top ten. The trim removed 5 bases at V and 4 bases at J, leaving 2 bases unmatched. Germline CDR1 reads SGHVS; CDR2 reads FNYEAQ. The CDR3 is 13 residues long. In its sample, this clone was seen once. As yet, its antigen is unknown. The chain links TRBV7-6 to TRBJ1-1; TRBD1 agrees at 9 bases. The receptor was derived from a human donor with classical Hodgkin lymphoma. The sample was peripheral blood mononuclear cells (PBMCs), taken at baseline. CDR3 region: CASSQQGATEAFF. DNA of the CDR3: TGTGCCAGCAGCCAACAGGGGGCCACTGAAGCTTTCTTT.